Sequencing of this T cell receptor beta chain was carried out in a study of T cells in Graves' hyperthyroidism and ophthalmopathy. Study conclusions and caveats: In blood, most of the thyroid clonotypes expanded above 0.001 were also present.

Amplified TCR beta CDR3 regions derived from RNA transcripts. In the first-round RT-PCR of the TCR CDR3, the HTBI primer set was used. TCRdb re-called the multiplex PCR reads through MiXCR, storing one row per CDR3 protein. This table has hundreds of thousands of distinct CDR3 sequences, roughly 25% appearing once. This clonotype occurred many times. Its antigen is still unknown. Germline CDR1 is MNHEY and CDR2 is SVGAGI. The CDR3 consists of 13 residues. V shed 8 bases, J shed 6 bases, and the junction held 7 bases outside the gene matches. Sequencing used blood. The chain employs TRBV6-5 and TRBJ1-5; 7 positions match TRBD1. The clonotype originates from a woman aged 25 to 39 with Graves' ophthalmopathy. As DNA, the CDR3 is TGTGCCAGCCAGAAGGGGGCTTTTCAGCCCCAGCATTTT. The encoded protein is CASQKGAFQPQHF.